The 2 T cell receptor beta chains in this list originate from one sample, sequenced in a study of early T cells in non-severe SARS-CoV-2 infection. One entry per CDR3 protein results from TCRdb running MiXCR on the 5' RACE reads. In the table there are fewer than 35,000 distinct CDR3 sequences, about 5.7% of which are singletons. The sequenced sample was whole blood. These receptors came from an adult who was a healthcare worker with PCR-confirmed SARS-CoV-2 infection or an uninfected control (not recorded which).

As to this clonotype: A clone one base away is much larger, so this may be a read error. In this CDR3 the conserved last residue, phenylalanine or tryptophan, is missing, so a read error is likely. This sequence joins TRBV2 and TRBJ2-5; D is ambiguous. Germline V lookup: CDR1 SNHLY, CDR2 FYNNEI. V lost 7 bases, J lost 5 bases, and 8 bases lay in between. The CDR3 sequence is 11 residues long. CDR3 bases: TGTGCCAGCAAGCGTGGGGAGACCCAGTACTAC. The encoded protein is CASKRGETQYY.

Ten or more counts support this clonotype. V usage is TRBV7-2 and J usage is TRBJ1-4, with TRBD1 as a possible D gene (5 bases). With 3 bases removed from V and 11 bases from J, the gap between germline ends came to 16 bases. Germline V lookup: CDR1 SGHTA, CDR2 FQGNSA. This CDR3 contains 14 residues. This chain's CDR3 is CASSFSQGSGKLFF. CDR3 bases: TGTGCCAGCAGCTTTAGTCAGGGCTCGGGGAAACTGTTTTTT.